What follows is one TCR beta chain and its context. This clone occurred a few times. This clone's antigen is unknown. One base away there is no much larger clone; base qualities are not given. This specimen comes from a study of T cell responses to AZD1222 COVID-19 vaccine listed by TCRdb under 2021. In the study overall: AZD1222 recipients whose second dose came at about 4 weeks and those whose second dose came at about 12 weeks were combined into one group, since spike-specific TCR depth and breadth did not differ between the two schedules. A total of 233 trial participants underwent TCR sequencing, of whom 207 received two doses of AZD1222 and some 26 received two doses of the MenACWY control vaccine. Enrollment into the trials was organized by age into subgroups of 18-55, 56-69 and 70-plus years, and those subgroups contained around 150, 28 and 57 TCR-sequenced participants, respectively. The study at large found these results: Because no day 14 peak-response samples were available, the repertoires could be characterized only after the peak T cell response. In the small 56-69-year group, the increase in depth fell short of significance, most likely because of low power. Participants were mostly white British, with more females than males. The authors suggested clonal diversity may have been underestimated. CD4 TCRs associated with the vaccine covered the entire spike protein, and the dominant responses were in regions 160-218 and 743-854. Only 5 to 7 AZD1222 recipients were SARS-CoV-2 seropositive at baseline, limiting conclusions about previously exposed vaccinees. Reportedly, close to half of the unique spike-specific TCRs recognized epitopes lying outside the regions that are mutated in the B.1.351 and B.1.1.7 variants. Spike-specific TCR breadth and depth rose significantly after two AZD1222 doses compared with day 0 and with MenACWY recipients.

The CDR3 regions of human TCRbeta chains were subjected to immunosequencing. As for how the authors treated the data: Repertoire TCRs were checked for matches against a reference library of SARS-CoV-2-specific TCRs that had been generated using the MIRA antigen-specificity platform. Breadth was defined as the fraction of unique TCRs that were SARS-CoV-2-associated, and depth was defined as the fraction of total T cells that were SARS-CoV-2-associated. Using the MIRA data, each spike-specific TCR was assigned both to the spike region to which the TCR was reactive and to a CD4 or CD8 class. Log10-transformed breadth and depth values were compared by one-way ANOVA with Sidak's multiple comparisons tests. The immuneACCESS repertoire file appears here via TCRdb, limited to in-frame rearrangements. These files lack a portion of the clones; in checked studies, under half of the deficit traces to unresolved V genes, and the cause of the others is not known. Clone size and the V and J calls come from that table; the DNA yielded D and trimming. For this sample there are approximately 100,000 clones; about 90% appear just once. The ten largest make up over 6.5% of the sample.

Relative to germline, V is 5 bases shorter and J is 6 bases shorter, with 14 bases between their ends. The germline V gene encodes CDR1 SGHTA and CDR2 FQGNSA. The CDR3 runs 14 residues from the cysteine to the phenylalanine. CDR3 DNA only is kept here, 42 bases in frame from base 1. The time point label of this sample denotes: baseline before first vaccination. The vaccinee samples were drawn from two UK trials, COV001 and COV002, one of which was a single-blind randomized controlled phase 2/3 trial testing AZD1222 (ChAdOx1 nCoV-19) in healthy adults. For TCRbeta chain sequencing, PBMC samples were collected from trial participants at day 0 and at day 28 after the second dose.

This TCR was sampled from an adult in good health. The specimen comprised peripheral blood, sampled on day 0 of AZD1222 vaccination. In this chain, TRBV7-2 is recombined with TRBJ2-4, with the D call perhaps TRBD1 or TRBD2, each one matching 5 bases. Read as DNA, the sequence is TGTGCCAGCAGCCCCTTGGGGACGGGAAACATTCAGTACTTC. Its translation is CASSPLGTGNIQYF.